The next 8 T cell receptor beta chains were all read from a single sample in a study of blood T cells in healthy people across ages. Combining a sample-barcoded 5' primer with a J-beta primer mix, a second PCR ran for about 6 to 11 cycles. From the 5' RACE reads, TCRdb called clonotypes with MiXCR, one entry per CDR3 protein. The sample holds about 640,000 distinct CDR3 sequences, about 53% seen once. The material sequenced was blood. The receptor source for this set is a man between 60 and 75 years old in good health.

This clonotype was found once. The chain joins TRBV21-1 to TRBJ2-1; no check of the table's D call, TRBD1, against the DNA was made. TRBV21-1 is annotated as a pseudogene. CDR3 size: 15 residues. The DNA of the CDR3 is TGTGCCAGCACTGAAGGGATAGGGGGGGACAATGAGCAGTTCTTC. It encodes CASTEGIGGDNEQFF.

The sample holds many counts of this clonotype. The CDR3: CASSSGLNEKLFF. The CDR3 nucleotides are TGTGCCAGCTCGTCGGGTCTAAATGAAAAACTGTTTTTT. The chain carries TRBV18 and TRBJ1-4; D remains unclear. The germline V gene encodes CDR1 KGHSH and CDR2 LQKENI. The CDR3 sequence is 13 residues long. Trimming cost V 6 bases and J 5 bases, with 10 bases left between them.

This chain joins TRBV11-2 and TRBJ2-5; 11 positions agree with TRBD2. This CDR3 comprises 15 residues. The junction had 4 bases not matched to a gene; V was cut back by 7 bases and J by 0 bases. Germline V gene sequence: CDR1 SGHAT, CDR2 FQNNGV. The CDR3 protein is CASTRLAGNQETQYF. CDR3 DNA: TGTGCCAGCACTCGACTAGCGGGGAACCAAGAGACCCAGTACTTC.

This chain connects TRBV9 to TRBJ1-3, with D unresolved. There are 16 residues in the CDR3. The V and J ends lost 4 bases and 0 bases respectively, with 14 bases between them. Germline CDR1 reads SGDLS; CDR2 reads YYNGEE. CDR3 region: CASSPGLANSGNTIYF. CDR3 coding DNA: TGTGCCAGCAGCCCGGGTCTCGCCAACTCTGGAAACACCATATATTTT.

This clonotype was detected only a few times. The rearrangement joins TRBV5-6 to TRBJ1-4, with 7 bases identical to TRBD1. Trimming took 4 bases from V and 7 from J; bases not matched to a gene: 7. The CDR3 is 14 residues long. Germline V CDR1 and CDR2: SGHDT, YYEEEE. CDR3 amino acids: CASSNTGVGEKLFF. The CDR3 nucleotides read TGTGCCAGCAGCAACACAGGGGTGGGTGAAAAACTGTTTTTT.

The CDR3 sequence is CASSSGRGYTDTQYF. As DNA, the CDR3 is TGCGCCAGCAGCTCTGGAAGGGGATACACAGATACGCAGTATTTT. The rearrangement uses TRBV5-1 and TRBJ2-3; a possible D gene is TRBD1 (5 bases). Germline assignment: CDR1 SGHRS and CDR2 YFSETQ. Trimming removed 3 bases at V and 2 bases at J, with 13 bases between. This CDR3 comprises 15 residues.

The rearrangement links TRBV18 to TRBJ2-5, with D possibly matching TRBD1 (6 bases). Trimming left V 5 bases short and J 4 bases short, with 17 bases between. In germline, CDR1 is KGHSH, CDR2 LQKENI. CDR3 length: 15 amino acids. For the CDR3, the DNA is TGTGCCAGCTCATCCGGGACCACCAGGGGAGAGACCCAGTACTTC. Its translation: CASSSGTTRGETQYF. Combining the CDR3 with reference TRBV18 and TRBJ2-5 gives the whole variable domain NAGVMQNPRHLVRRRGQEARLRCSPMKGHSHVYWYRQLPEEGLKFMVYLQKENIIDESGMPKERFSAEFPKEGPSILRIQQVVRGDSAAYFCASSSGTTRGETQYFGPGTRLLVL.

The chain combines TRBV12-3 or TRBV12-4 with TRBJ2-7, with D perhaps TRBD1 or TRBD2 (6 bases each). The CDR3 has 15 residues. V shed 4 bases and J shed 4 bases, with 17 bases lying between them. CDR3 loop: CASSSPSWGAYEQYF. The DNA of the CDR3 is TGTGCCAGCAGTTCCCCCAGCTGGGGGGCTTACGAGCAGTACTTC.